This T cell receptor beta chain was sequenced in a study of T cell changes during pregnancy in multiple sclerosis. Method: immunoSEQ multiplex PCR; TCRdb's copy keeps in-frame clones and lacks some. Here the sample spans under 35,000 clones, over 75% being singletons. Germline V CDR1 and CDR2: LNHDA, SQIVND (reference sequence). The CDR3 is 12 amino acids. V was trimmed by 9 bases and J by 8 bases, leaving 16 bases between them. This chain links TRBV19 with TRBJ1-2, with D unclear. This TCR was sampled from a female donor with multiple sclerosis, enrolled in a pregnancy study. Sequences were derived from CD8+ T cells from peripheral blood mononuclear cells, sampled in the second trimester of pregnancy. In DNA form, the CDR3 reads TGTGCCAGCGCCGGGATAGAAGTGGGCTACACCTTC. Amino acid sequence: CASAGIEVGYTF.